This T cell receptor (beta chain) was captured by sequencing in a study of T cells after yellow fever vaccination. Looking at the study overall: For low cell numbers, libraries were made with SMART-Seq v4 Ultra Low Input.

General study results and limits: The secondary response was weaker, and its peak arrived faster, on day 5 versus 15. Post-booster samples contained most primary-vaccination clones (more than 95% CD4, roughly 88% CD8).

As to this clonotype: What it binds is not known.

Making TCR cDNA involved 5'RACE template switching, which added UMIs and a universal primer site. TCRdb processed the 5' RACE reads anew with MiXCR; each CDR3 protein has one entry. The sample lists 300,000 to 400,000 distinct CDR3 sequences; roughly 4.3% were seen once. V lost 5 bases, J lost 3 bases, and 5 bases stayed unmatched. Germline V gene lookup returns CDR1 SGHTA and CDR2 FQGNSA. This CDR3 is 14 amino acids long. The rearrangement joins TRBV7-2 to TRBJ1-2; 8 bases agree with TRBD1. This TCR was sampled from a man between 18 and 35 years old who received the YFV17D yellow fever vaccine. The sample was PBMCs, taken 5 days after the yellow fever booster vaccination. CDR3 in DNA: TGTGCCAGCAGCCGGGACAGGAGATACTATGGCTACACCTTC. Translated, it gives CASSRDRRYYGYTF.